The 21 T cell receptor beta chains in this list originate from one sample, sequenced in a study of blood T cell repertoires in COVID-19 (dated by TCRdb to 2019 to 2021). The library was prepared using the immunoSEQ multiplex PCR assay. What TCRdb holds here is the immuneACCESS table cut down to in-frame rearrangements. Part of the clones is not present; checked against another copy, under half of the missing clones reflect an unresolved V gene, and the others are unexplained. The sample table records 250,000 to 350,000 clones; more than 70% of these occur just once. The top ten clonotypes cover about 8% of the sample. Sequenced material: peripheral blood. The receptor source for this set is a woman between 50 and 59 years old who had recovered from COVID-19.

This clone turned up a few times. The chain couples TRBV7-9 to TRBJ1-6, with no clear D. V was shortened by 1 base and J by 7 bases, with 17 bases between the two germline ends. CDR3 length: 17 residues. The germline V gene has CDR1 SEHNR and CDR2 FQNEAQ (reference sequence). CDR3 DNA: TGTGCCAGCAGCTTAGGGAGCGGAAGCTACTACAATTCACCCCTCCACTTT. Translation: CASSLGSGSYYNSPLHF.

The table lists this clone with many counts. The CDR3 is CASSPQNQPQHF. Here the CDR3 DNA reads TGTGCCAGTAGTCCACAGAATCAGCCCCAGCATTTT. The chain recombines TRBV19 with TRBJ1-5; no definite D call. V gave up 5 bases and J gave up 4 bases, with 6 bases separating them. From germline, CDR1 is LNHDA and CDR2 SQIVND (reference sequence). This CDR3 spans 12 amino acids.

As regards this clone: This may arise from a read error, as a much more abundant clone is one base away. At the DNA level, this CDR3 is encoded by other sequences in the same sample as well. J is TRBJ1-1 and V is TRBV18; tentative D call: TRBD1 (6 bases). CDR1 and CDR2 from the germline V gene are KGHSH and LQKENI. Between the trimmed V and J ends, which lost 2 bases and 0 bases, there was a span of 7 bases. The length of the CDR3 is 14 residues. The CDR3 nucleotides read TGTGCCAGCTCACCAGGACAGATGAACACTGAAGCTTTCTTT. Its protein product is CASSPGQMNTEAFF.

CDR3 loop: CSVQGALEKLFF. CDR3 coding DNA: TGCAGCGTTCAGGGGGCGCTTGAAAAACTGTTTTTT. The genes are TRBV29-1 and TRBJ1-4; 8 positions agree with TRBD1. Germline CDR1 is SQVTM and CDR2 is ANQGSEA. This CDR3 has 12 residues. V lost 5 bases, J lost 7 bases, and 3 bases stayed unmatched.

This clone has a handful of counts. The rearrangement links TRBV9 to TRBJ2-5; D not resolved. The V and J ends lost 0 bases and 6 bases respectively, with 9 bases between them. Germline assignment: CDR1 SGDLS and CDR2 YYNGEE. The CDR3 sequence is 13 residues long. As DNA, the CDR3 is TGTGCCAGCAGCGTAGCCCCCCTCCAGACCCAGTACTTC. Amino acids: CASSVAPLQTQYF.

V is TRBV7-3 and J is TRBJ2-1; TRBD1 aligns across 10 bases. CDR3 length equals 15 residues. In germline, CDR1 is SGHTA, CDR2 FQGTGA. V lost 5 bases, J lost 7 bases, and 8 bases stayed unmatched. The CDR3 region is CASSPGTGALNEQFF. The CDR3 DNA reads TGTGCCAGCAGCCCTGGGACAGGGGCCTTGAATGAGCAGTTCTTC.

This CDR3 is CASIQGAQPQHF. CDR3 bases: TGTGCCAGCATACAGGGCGCTCAGCCCCAGCATTTT. The chain links TRBV28 to TRBJ1-5; perhaps TRBD1 as D (6 bases). Per germline, CDR1 MDHEN and CDR2 SYDVKM. The V gene lost 7 bases and the J gene lost 6 bases, with 10 bases spanning the gap. The CDR3 consists of 12 residues.

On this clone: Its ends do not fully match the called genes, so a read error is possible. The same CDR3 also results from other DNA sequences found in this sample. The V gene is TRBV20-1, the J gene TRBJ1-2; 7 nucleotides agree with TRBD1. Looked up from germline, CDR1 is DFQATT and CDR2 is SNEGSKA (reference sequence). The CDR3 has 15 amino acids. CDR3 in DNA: TGCAGTGCTAGTATCTGGGACAGTTTATTCTATGGTTACACCTTC. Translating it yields CSASIWDSLFYGYTF.

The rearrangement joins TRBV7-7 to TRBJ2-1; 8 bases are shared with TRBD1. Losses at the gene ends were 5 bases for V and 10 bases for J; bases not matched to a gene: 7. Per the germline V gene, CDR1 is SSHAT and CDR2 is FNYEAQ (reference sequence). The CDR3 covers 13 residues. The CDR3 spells CASSVTGAGEQFF. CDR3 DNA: TGTGCCAGCAGCGTGACAGGGGCGGGGGAGCAGTTCTTC.

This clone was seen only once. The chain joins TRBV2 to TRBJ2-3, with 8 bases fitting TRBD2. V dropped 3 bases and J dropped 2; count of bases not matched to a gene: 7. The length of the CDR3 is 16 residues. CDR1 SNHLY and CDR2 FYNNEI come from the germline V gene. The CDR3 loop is CASSEERGLYTDTQYF. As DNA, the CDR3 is TGTGCCAGCAGTGAGGAGCGGGGGCTCTACACAGATACGCAGTATTTT.

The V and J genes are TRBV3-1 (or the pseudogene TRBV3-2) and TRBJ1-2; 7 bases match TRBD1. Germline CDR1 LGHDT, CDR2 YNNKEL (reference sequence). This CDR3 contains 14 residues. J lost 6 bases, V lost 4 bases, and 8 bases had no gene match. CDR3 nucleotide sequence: TGTGCCAGCAGCCGCCATGACAGGGCAGATGGCTACACCTTC. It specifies CASSRHDRADGYTF.

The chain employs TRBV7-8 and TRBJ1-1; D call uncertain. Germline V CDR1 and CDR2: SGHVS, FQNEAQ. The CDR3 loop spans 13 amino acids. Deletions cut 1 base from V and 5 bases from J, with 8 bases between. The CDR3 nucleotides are TGTGCCAGCAGCTTAGTGTCCGGGACTGAAGCTTTCTTT. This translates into CASSLVSGTEAFF.

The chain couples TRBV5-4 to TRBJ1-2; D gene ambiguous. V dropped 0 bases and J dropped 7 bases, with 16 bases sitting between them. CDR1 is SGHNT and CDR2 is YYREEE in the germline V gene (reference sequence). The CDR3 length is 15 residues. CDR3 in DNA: TGTGCCAGCAGCTTGGCCGGTTACGGACTTAGTGGCTACACCTTC. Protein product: CASSLAGYGLSGYTF.

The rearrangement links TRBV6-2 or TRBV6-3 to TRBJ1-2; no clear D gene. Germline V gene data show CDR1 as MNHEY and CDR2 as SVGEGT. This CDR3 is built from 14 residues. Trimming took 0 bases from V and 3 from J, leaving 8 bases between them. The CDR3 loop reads CASSYSGRYYGYTF. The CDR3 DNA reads TGTGCCAGCAGTTACTCCGGCAGGTACTATGGCTACACCTTC.

CDR3 protein: CASSLEGSTEAFF. For the CDR3, the DNA is TGTGCCAGCAGCTTGGAGGGGAGCACTGAAGCTTTCTTT. The chain couples TRBV11-3 to TRBJ1-1; maybe TRBD1 (5 bases). V was trimmed by 3 bases and J by 4 bases, leaving 9 bases between them. This CDR3 spans 13 amino acids. Germline V gene data show CDR1 as SGHNT and CDR2 as YENEEA.

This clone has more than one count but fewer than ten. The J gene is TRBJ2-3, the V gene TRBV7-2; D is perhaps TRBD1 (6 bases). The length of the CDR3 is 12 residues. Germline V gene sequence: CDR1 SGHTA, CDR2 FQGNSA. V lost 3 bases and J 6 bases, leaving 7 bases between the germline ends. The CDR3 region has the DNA TGTGCCAGCAGCTTTGGACAGGATACGCAGTATTTT. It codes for CASSFGQDTQYF.

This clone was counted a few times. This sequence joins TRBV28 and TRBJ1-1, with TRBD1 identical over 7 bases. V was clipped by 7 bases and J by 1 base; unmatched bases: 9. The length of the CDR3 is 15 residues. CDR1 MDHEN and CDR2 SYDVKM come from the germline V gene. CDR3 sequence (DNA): TGTGCCAGCACCTTGACAGGGCAACAGAACACTGAAGCTTTCTTT. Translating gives CASTLTGQQNTEAFF.

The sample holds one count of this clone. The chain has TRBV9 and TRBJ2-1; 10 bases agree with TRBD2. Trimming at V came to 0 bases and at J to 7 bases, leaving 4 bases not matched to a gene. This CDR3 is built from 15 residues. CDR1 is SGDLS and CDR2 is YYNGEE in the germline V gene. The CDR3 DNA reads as TGTGCCAGCAGCGTAGAGTCTAGCGGGAGAAATGAGCAGTTCTTC. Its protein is CASSVESSGRNEQFF.

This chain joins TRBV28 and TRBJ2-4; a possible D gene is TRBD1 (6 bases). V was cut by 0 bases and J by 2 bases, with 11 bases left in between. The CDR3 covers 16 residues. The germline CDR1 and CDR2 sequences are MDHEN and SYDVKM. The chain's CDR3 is CASSLWNRDPKNIQYF. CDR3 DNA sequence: TGTGCCAGCAGTTTATGGAACAGGGACCCCAAAAACATTCAGTACTTC.

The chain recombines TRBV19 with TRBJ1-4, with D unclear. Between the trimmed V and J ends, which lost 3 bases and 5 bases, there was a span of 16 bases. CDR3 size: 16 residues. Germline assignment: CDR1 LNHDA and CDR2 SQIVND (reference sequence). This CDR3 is CASSMVGETANEKLFF. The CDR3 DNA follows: TGTGCCAGTAGTATGGTGGGTGAGACTGCGAATGAAAAACTGTTTTTT.

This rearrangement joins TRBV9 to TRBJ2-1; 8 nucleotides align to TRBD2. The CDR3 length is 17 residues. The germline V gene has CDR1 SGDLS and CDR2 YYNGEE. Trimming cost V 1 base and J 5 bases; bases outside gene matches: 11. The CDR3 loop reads CASSVRSGGLANNEQFF. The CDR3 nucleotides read TGTGCCAGCAGCGTAAGGTCGGGGGGGCTAGCGAACAATGAGCAGTTCTTC.